Listed here are 14 T cell receptor beta chains from one sample, sequenced in a study of T cells in Graves' hyperthyroidism and ophthalmopathy. Researchers amplified the TCR beta CDR3 regions from RNA transcripts. HTBI primers were employed in a first-round RT-PCR of the TCR CDR3. TCRdb re-derived calls from the multiplex PCR reads in MiXCR, one entry per CDR3 protein. This repertoire shows roughly 840,000 distinct CDR3 sequences, about 38% found once; its top ten account for 8.9%. The sequencing sample was made of blood. The receptors were sampled from a man aged 18 to 29 with Graves' hyperthyroidism.

V and J are TRBV2 and TRBJ2-2, with D possibly matching TRBD1 (5 bases). The V gene lost 7 bases and the J gene lost 7 bases, with 13 bases spanning the gap. CDR3 length: 13 amino acids. CDR1 and CDR2 (germline): SNHLY, FYNNEI. The CDR3 protein is CASTGRVGGELFF. The DNA of the CDR3 is TGTGCCAGCACGGGCAGGGTTGGCGGGGAGCTGTTTTTT. Looking up the rest from reference TRBV2 and TRBJ2-2 gives the full variable domain: EPEVTQTPSHQVTQMGQEVILRCVPISNHLYFYWYRQILGQKVEFLVSFYNNEISEKSEIFDDQFSVERPDGSNFTLKIRSTKLEDSAMYFCASTGRVGGELFFGEGSRLTVL.

The V and J genes are TRBV25-1 and TRBJ2-5; D possibly matches TRBD1 or TRBD2 (5 bases each). This CDR3 has 17 amino acids. With 6 bases removed from V and 3 bases from J, the gap between germline ends came to 23 bases. Per the germline V gene, CDR1 is MGHDK and CDR2 is SYGVNS. The CDR3 DNA reads as TGTGCCAGCAGGGGGGTGTCGGGACCGACTGGTAAAGAGACCCAGTACTTC. This gives the protein CASRGVSGPTGKETQYF.

At least ten counts were recorded for this clonotype. The chain couples TRBV7-9 to TRBJ1-4; no reliable D call. The V and J ends lost 6 bases and 6 bases respectively, with 14 bases between them. This CDR3 contains 14 residues. Germline lookup yields CDR1 SEHNR and CDR2 FQNEAQ (reference sequence). The CDR3 region is CASSPASWDEKLFF. CDR3 in DNA: TGTGCCAGCAGTCCTGCCTCCTGGGATGAAAAACTGTTTTTT.

The chain carries TRBV7-8 and TRBJ2-7; D possibly corresponds to TRBD2 (5 bases). Trimming left V 5 bases short and J 1 base short, with 15 bases between. Germline V lookup: CDR1 SGHVS, CDR2 FQNEAQ. The CDR3 is 15 amino acids. CDR3: CASSPGEPLSYEQYF. As DNA, the CDR3 is TGTGCCAGCAGCCCCGGGGAACCGCTATCCTACGAGCAGTACTTC.

Many counts were recorded for this clonotype. The rearrangement joins TRBV7-8 to TRBJ1-6; 9 bases fit TRBD1. CDR1 SGHVS and CDR2 FQNEAQ come from the germline V gene. CDR3 length: 13 amino acids. The V gene end was trimmed by 5 bases and the J gene end by 11 bases; junction bases not matched to a gene: 4. CDR3 protein: CASSRDRDTPLHF. For the CDR3, the DNA is TGTGCCAGCAGCCGGGACAGGGACACACCCCTCCACTTT.

This clonotype was recorded at least ten times. The CDR3 loop is CASSMGTVNTEAFF. The CDR3 DNA sequence: TGTGCCAGTAGTATGGGGACGGTGAACACTGAAGCTTTCTTT. The chain uses TRBV19 and TRBJ1-1, with TRBD1 as a possible D gene (5 bases). This CDR3 spans 14 amino acids. Trimming pared 3 bases from V and 0 bases from J, leaving 8 bases between. Germline CDR1 is LNHDA and CDR2 is SQIVND (reference sequence). Full variable domain (outside the CDR3, taken from reference TRBV19 and TRBJ1-1): DGGITQSPKYLFRKEGQNVTLSCEQNLNHDAMYWYRQDPGQGLRLIYYSQIVNDFQKGDIAEGYSVSREKKESFPLTVTSAQKNPTAFYLCASSMGTVNTEAFFGQGTRLTVV.

The chain is built from TRBV9 and TRBJ2-5, with D unresolved. CDR1 is SGDLS, CDR2 YYNGEE, per germline. CDR3 length: 12 amino acids. Deletions cut 0 bases from V and 7 bases from J, with 7 bases between. CDR3 bases: TGTGCCAGCAGCGTAGATCTATCGACCCAGTACTTC. This translates into CASSVDLSTQYF.

V usage is TRBV3-1 and J usage is TRBJ1-2, with unresolved D. Germline CDR1 is LGHDT and CDR2 is YNNKEL (reference sequence). The CDR3 contains 15 residues. Trimming took 0 bases from V and 2 from J, leaving 10 bases between them. CDR3 sequence (DNA): TGTGCCAGCAGCCAAGAAGTGGCGGAAAACTATGGCTACACCTTC. Amino acid sequence: CASSQEVAENYGYTF.

DNA of the CDR3: TGTGCCACCACCCTGGGCGGGACATCGAACACCGGGGAGCTGTTTTTT. Amino acid sequence: CATTLGGTSNTGELFF. The J gene is TRBJ2-2, the V gene TRBV24-1; D assignment may be TRBD1 or TRBD2 (6 bases each). Trimming took 8 bases from V and 0 from J, leaving 15 bases between them. This CDR3 contains 16 residues. Germline loops: CDR1 KGHDR, CDR2 SFDVKD.

Worth noting for this clonotype: This may stem from a read error, because a much larger clone lies one nucleotide away. Here the CDR3 omits its conserved ending phenylalanine or tryptophan, so a read error is the likely source. The chain joins TRBV12-3 or TRBV12-4 to TRBJ1-2; TRBD1 aligns across 8 bases. CDR3 length equals 14 residues. Losses at the gene ends were 5 bases for V and 8 bases for J; bases not matched to a gene: 10. CDR3 sequence: CASSGTGLGGGYTS. CDR3 DNA sequence: TGTGCCAGCAGTGGGACAGGCCTGGGTGGCGGCTACACCTCC.

Of note for this clonotype: A single base separates this from a much larger clone, so it may be a read error. The genes are TRBV6-1 and TRBJ1-6; D is undetermined. V was shortened by 4 bases and J by 10 bases, with 11 bases between the two germline ends. The CDR3 totals 13 residues. Germline loops: CDR1 MNHNS, CDR2 SASEGT. The CDR3 is CASSGHLESPLHF. The CDR3 bases are TGTGCCAGCAGTGGACACCTGGAGTCACCCCTCCACTTT.

This clonotype was seen ten or more times. This chain connects TRBV7-2 to TRBJ2-7, with 7 bases fitting TRBD2. CDR3 size: 13 residues. J lost 6 bases, V lost 3 bases, and 5 bases had no gene match. In germline, CDR1 is SGHTA, CDR2 FQGNSA. Here the CDR3 DNA reads TGTGCCAGCAGCTTGGGGAGGGAGCGCGAGCAGTACTTC. The encoded protein is CASSLGREREQYF.

This clonotype came up many times. V usage is TRBV9 and J usage is TRBJ2-7; a possible D gene is TRBD2 (5 bases). This CDR3 region has 13 residues. Trimming pared 0 bases from V and 11 bases from J, leaving 15 bases between. Germline CDR1 and CDR2: SGDLS and YYNGEE. The DNA of the CDR3 is TGTGCCAGCAGCGTAGACCCGGCTAGCAGAAAGTACTTC. Protein sequence: CASSVDPASRKYF.

This clonotype was counted only a few times. The V call is TRBV7-3, the J call TRBJ2-2; 8 nucleotides agree with TRBD1. J was trimmed by 4 bases and V by 8 bases; bases with no gene match: 3. The CDR3 spans 13 residues. CDR1 is SGHTA, CDR2 FQGTGA, per germline. In DNA form, the CDR3 reads TGTGCCAGCGGCAGGGGGCGCACCGGGGAGCTGTTTTTT. It yields the protein CASGRGRTGELFF. Variable domain in full (rest from reference TRBV7-3 and TRBJ2-2): GAGVSQTPSNKVTEKGKYVELRCDPISGHTALYWYRQSLGQGPEFLIYFQGTGAADDSGLPNDRFFAVRPEGSVSTLKIQRTERGDSAVYLCASGRGRTGELFFGEGSRLTVL.